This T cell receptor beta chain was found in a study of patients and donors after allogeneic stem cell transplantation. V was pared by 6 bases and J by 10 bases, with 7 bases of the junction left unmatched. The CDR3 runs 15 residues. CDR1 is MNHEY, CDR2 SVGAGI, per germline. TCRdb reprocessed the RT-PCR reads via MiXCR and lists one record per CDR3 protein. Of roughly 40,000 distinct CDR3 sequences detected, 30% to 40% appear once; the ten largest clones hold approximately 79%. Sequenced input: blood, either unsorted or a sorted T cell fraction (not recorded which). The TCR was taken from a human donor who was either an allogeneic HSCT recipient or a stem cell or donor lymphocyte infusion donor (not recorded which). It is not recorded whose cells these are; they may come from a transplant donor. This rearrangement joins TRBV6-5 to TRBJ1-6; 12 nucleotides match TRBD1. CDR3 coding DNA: TGTGCCAGCAGGCGGGACAGGGGGCGAGGATCACCCCTCCACTTT. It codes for CASRRDRGRGSPLHF.